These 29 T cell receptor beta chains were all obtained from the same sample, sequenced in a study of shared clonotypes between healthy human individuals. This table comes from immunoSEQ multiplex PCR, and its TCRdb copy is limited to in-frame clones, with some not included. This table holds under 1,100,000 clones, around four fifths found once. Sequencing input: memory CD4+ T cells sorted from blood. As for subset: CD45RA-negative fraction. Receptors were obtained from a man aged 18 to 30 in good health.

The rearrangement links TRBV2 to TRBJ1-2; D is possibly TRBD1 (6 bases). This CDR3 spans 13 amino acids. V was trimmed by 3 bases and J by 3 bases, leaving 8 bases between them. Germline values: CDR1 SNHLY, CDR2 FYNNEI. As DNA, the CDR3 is TGTGCCAGCAGTGATCCAGGGGACTATGGCTACACCTTC. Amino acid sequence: CASSDPGDYGYTF.

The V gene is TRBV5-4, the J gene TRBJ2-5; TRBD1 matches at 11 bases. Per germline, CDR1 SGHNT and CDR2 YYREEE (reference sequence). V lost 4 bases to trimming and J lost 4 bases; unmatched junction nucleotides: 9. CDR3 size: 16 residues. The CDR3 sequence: CASSPRGQGGGETQYF. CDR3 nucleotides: TGTGCCAGCAGCCCTAGGGGACAGGGGGGAGGAGAGACCCAGTACTTC.

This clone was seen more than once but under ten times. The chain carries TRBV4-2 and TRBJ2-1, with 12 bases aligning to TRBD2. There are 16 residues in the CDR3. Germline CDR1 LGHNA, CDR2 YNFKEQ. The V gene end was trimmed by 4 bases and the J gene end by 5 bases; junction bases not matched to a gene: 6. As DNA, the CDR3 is TGTGCCAGCAGCCGGGACCTAGCGGGGGGGCACAATGAGCAGTTCTTC. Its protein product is CASSRDLAGGHNEQFF.

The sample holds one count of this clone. The CDR3: CASSVEGARSPLHF. The CDR3 region has the DNA TGTGCCAGCAGCGTAGAAGGGGCTCGGTCACCCCTCCACTTT. The chain has TRBV9 and TRBJ1-6, with a tentative D call TRBD1 (5 bases). This CDR3 is 14 amino acids long. The V gene lost 0 bases and the J gene lost 10 bases, with 11 bases spanning the gap. Germline V gene data show CDR1 as SGDLS and CDR2 as YYNGEE.

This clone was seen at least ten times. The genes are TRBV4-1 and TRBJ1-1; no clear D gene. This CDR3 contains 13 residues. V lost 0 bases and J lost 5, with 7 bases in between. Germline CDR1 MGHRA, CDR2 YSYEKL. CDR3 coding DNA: TGCGCCAGCAGCCAAGACAGCGGGACTGAAGCTTTCTTT. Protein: CASSQDSGTEAFF.

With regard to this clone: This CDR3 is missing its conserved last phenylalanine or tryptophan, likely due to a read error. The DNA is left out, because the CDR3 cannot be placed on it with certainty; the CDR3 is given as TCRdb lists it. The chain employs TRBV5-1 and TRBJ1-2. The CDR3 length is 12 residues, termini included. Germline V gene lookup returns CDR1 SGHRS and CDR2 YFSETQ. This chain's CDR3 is CASSLGLGGTSI.

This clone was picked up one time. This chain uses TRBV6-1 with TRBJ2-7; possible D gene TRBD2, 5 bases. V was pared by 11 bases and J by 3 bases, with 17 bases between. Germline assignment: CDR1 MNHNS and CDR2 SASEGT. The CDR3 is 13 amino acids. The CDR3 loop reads CAGQTRWGYEQYF. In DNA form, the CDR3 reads TGTGCCGGCCAAACTAGATGGGGCTACGAGCAGTACTTC.

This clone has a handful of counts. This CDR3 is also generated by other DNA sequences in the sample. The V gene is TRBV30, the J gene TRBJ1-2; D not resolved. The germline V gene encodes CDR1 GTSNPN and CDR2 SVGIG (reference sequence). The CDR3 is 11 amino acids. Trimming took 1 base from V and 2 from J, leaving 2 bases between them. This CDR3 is CAWSGNYGYTF. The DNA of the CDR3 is TGTGCCTGGAGTGGCAACTATGGCTACACCTTC.

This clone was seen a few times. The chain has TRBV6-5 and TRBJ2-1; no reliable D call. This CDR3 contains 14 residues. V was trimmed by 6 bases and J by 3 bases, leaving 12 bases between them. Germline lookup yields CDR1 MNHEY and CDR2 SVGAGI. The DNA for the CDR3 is TGTGCCAGCAGCGAATGGGGTGTCTACAATGAGCAGTTCTTC. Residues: CASSEWGVYNEQFF.

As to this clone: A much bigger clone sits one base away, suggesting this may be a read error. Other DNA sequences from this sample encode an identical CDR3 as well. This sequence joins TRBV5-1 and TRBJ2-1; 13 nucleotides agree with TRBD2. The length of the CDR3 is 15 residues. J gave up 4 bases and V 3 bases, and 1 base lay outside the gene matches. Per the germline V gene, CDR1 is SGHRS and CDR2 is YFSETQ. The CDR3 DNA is TGCGCCAGCAGCTCGGGACTAGCGGGATACAATGAGCAGTTCTTC. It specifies CASSSGLAGYNEQFF.

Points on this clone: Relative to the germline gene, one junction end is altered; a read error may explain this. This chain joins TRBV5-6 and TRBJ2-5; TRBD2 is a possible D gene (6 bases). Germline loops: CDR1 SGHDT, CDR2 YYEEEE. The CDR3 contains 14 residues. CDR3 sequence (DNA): TGTGCCAGCAGATTGGTGGGACTGCAAGAGACCCAGTACTTC. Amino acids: CASRLVGLQETQYF.

CDR3 loop: CASSLGNPGSTDTQYF. CDR3 sequence (DNA): TGTGCCAGCAGCTTGGGAAATCCCGGGAGCACAGATACGCAGTATTTT. V is TRBV7-2 and J is TRBJ2-3; D is ambiguous. The CDR3 length is 16 residues. CDR1 is SGHTA, CDR2 FQGNSA, per germline. V gave up 3 bases and J gave up 0 bases, with 13 bases separating them.

The CDR3 protein is CASSPPGGHSLNTEAFF. The CDR3 region has the DNA TGTGCCAGCTCACCACCCGGGGGTCACTCTTTGAACACTGAAGCTTTCTTT. The chain joins TRBV18 to TRBJ1-1; perhaps TRBD1 as D (5 bases). Germline V CDR1 and CDR2: KGHSH, LQKENI. Trimming took off 0 bases at V and 0 bases at J, with 14 bases between the two ends. CDR3 length: 17 residues.

CDR3 sequence reads: CASMNSWAATNEKLFF. DNA for the CDR3: TGTGCCAGCATGAACTCATGGGCAGCAACTAATGAAAAACTGTTTTTT. The chain has TRBV7-3 and TRBJ1-4, with D unclear. V shed 7 bases and J shed 0 bases, with 15 bases lying between them. The CDR3 runs 16 residues. CDR1 is SGHTA and CDR2 is FQGTGA in the germline V gene.

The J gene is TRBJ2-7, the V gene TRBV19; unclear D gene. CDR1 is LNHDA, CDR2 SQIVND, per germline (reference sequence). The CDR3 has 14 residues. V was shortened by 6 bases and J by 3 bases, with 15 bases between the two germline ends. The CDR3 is CASRSLGSSYEQYF. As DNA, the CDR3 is TGTGCCAGTAGGAGCCTTGGATCCAGCTACGAGCAGTACTTC.

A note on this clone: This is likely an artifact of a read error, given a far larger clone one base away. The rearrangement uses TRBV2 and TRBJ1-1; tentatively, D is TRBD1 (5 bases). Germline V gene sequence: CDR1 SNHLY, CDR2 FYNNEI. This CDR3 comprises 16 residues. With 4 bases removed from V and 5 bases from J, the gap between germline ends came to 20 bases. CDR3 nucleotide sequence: TGTGCCAGCAGTGCCTCCACCAACGGGGGTTTTACTGAAGCTTTCTTT. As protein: CASSASTNGGFTEAFF.

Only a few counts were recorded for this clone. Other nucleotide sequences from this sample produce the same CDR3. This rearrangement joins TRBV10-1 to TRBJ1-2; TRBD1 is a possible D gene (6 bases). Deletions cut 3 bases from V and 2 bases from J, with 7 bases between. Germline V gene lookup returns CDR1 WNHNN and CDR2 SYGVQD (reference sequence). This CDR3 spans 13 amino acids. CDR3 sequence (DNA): TGCGCCAGCAGTGAAGGGGGGAACTATGGCTACACCTTC. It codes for CASSEGGNYGYTF.

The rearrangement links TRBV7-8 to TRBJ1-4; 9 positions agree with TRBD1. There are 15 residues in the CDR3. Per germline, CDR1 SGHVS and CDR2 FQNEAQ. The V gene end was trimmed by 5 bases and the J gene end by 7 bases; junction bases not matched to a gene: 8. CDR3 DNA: TGTGCCAGCAGCCCGGGACAGGGATGGGGTGAAAAACTGTTTTTT. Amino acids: CASSPGQGWGEKLFF. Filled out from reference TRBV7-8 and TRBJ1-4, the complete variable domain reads GAGVSQSPRYKVAKRGQDVALRCDPISGHVSLFWYQQALGQGPEFLTYFQNEAQLDKSGLPSDRFFAERPEGSVSTLKIQRTQQEDSAVYLCASSPGQGWGEKLFFGSGTQLSVL.

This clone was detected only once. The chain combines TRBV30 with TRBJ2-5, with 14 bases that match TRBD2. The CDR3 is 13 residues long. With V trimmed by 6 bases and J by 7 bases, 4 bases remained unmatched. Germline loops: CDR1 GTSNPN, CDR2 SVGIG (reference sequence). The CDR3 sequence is CACGTSGGRTQYF. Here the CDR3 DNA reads TGTGCCTGTGGGACTAGCGGGGGCCGGACCCAGTACTTC.

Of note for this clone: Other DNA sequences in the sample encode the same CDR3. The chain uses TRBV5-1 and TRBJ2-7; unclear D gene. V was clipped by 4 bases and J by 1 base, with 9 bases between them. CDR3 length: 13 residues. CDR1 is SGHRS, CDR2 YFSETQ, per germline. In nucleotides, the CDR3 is TGCGCCAGCAGCACCGGCAGTTCCTACGAGCAGTACTTC. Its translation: CASSTGSSYEQYF.

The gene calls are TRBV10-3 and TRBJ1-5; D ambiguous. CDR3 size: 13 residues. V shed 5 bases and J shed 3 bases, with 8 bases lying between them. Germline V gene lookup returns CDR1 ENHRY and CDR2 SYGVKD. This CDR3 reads CAISKDHNQPQHF. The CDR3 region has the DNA TGTGCCATCAGTAAGGACCACAATCAGCCCCAGCATTTT.

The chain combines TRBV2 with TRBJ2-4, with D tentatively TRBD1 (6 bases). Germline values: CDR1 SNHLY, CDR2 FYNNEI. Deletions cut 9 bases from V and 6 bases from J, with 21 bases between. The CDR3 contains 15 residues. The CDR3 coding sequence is TGTGCCAGTTTACAGGGTGGAGTAAGGGGAAACATTCAGTACTTC. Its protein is CASLQGGVRGNIQYF. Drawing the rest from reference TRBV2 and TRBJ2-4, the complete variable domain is EPEVTQTPSHQVTQMGQEVILRCVPISNHLYFYWYRQILGQKVEFLVSFYNNEISEKSEIFDDQFSVERPDGSNFTLKIRSTKLEDSAMYFCASLQGGVRGNIQYFGAGTRLSVL.

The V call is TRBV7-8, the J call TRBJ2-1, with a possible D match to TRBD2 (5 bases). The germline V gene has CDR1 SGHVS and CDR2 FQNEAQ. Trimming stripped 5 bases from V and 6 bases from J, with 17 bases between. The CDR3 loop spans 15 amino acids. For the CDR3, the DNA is TGTGCCAGCAGCCTACCGGGGAAAGTAGGCAATGAGCAGTTCTTC. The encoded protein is CASSLPGKVGNEQFF.

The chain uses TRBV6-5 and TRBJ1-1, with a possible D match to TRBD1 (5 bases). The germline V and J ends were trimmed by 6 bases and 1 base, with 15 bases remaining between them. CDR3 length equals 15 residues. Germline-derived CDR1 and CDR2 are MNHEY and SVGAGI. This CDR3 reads CASRGIGQPNTEAFF. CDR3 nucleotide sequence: TGTGCCAGCAGGGGAATTGGACAACCGAACACTGAAGCTTTCTTT.

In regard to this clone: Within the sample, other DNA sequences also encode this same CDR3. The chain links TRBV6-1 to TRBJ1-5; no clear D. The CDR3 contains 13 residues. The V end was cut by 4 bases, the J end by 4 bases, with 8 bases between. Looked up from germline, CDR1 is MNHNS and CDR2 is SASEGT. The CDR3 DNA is TGTGCCAGCAGTGGGACGGGGAATCAGCCCCAGCATTTT. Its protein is CASSGTGNQPQHF.

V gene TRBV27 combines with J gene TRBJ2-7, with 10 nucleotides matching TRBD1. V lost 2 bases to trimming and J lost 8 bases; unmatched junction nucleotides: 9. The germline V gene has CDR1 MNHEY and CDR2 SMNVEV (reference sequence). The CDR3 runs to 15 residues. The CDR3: CASSLRTGGVRKQYF. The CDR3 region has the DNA TGTGCCAGCAGTTTACGGACAGGGGGTGTTCGGAAGCAGTACTTC.

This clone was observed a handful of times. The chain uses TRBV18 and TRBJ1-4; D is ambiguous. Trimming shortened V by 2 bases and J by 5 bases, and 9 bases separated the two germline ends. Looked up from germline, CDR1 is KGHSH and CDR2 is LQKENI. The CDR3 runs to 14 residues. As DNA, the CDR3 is TGTGCCAGCTCACCAGCCCGACTAAATGAAAAACTGTTTTTT. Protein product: CASSPARLNEKLFF.

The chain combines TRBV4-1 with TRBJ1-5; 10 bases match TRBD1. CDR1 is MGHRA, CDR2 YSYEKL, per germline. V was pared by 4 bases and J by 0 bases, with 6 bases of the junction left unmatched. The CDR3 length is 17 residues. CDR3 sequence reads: CASSPGTGANSNQPQHF. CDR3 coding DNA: TGCGCCAGCAGCCCCGGGACAGGGGCGAATAGCAATCAGCCCCAGCATTTT.

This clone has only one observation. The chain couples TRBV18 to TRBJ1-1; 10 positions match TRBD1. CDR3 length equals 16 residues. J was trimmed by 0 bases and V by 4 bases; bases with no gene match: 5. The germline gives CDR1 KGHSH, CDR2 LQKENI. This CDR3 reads CASSLAGTGVNTEAFF. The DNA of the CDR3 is TGTGCCAGCTCACTAGCCGGGACAGGGGTGAACACTGAAGCTTTCTTT.